This T cell receptor beta chain came from a study of cytomegalovirus exposure and HLA in healthy donors. Study outcomes and limitations: Reported results showed that the classifier diagnosed cytomegalovirus status with high specificity and sensitivity. Some TCR beta chains (around 180 of them) were listed as cytomegalovirus-associated. While the bulk of TCR sequences proved rare, some public TCRs turned up in many donors.

Method: immunoSEQ multiplex PCR; TCRdb's copy keeps in-frame clones and lacks some. The table includes about 120,000 clones, 75% to 90% detected once. As to this clone: The antigen is not known.

The CDR3 sequence is 13 residues long. Trimming left V 3 bases short and J 4 bases short, with 8 bases between. Per the germline V gene, CDR1 is WSHSY and CDR2 is SAAADI. Among the 120 subjects of the validation cohort, separate from the approximately 700-subject first cohort, were the donors. The chain links TRBV10-2 to TRBJ2-3; D may be TRBD2 (6 bases). The sample consisted of PBMCs. The sequence was collected from a man aged 18-30 years in good health and CMV-seropositive. Here the CDR3 DNA reads TGCGCCAGCAGTGACCCGGGGGCAGATACGCAGTATTTT. Protein: CASSDPGADTQYF.